Presented here are 18 T cell receptor beta chains from one specimen sequenced in a study of PD-L1 blockade in urothelial cancer. TCRdb keeps only in-frame clones here, not all; method: immunoSEQ multiplex PCR. The table lists over 45,000 clones, roughly 86% of them singletons. Time point indicated: pretreatment peripheral blood. Sample: PBMCs, taken around atezolizumab (anti-PD-L1) treatment. Receptors originate from a man aged 60-69 years with urothelial cancer.

The rearrangement uses TRBV27 and TRBJ1-2; perhaps TRBD1 as D (6 bases). The CDR3 contains 15 residues. CDR1 is MNHEY, CDR2 SMNVEV, per germline (reference sequence). The V gene lost 4 bases and the J gene lost 4 bases, with 16 bases spanning the gap. Here the CDR3 reads CASSSWGHVGYGYTF. DNA for the CDR3: TGTGCCAGCAGTTCCTGGGGACATGTCGGCTATGGCTACACCTTC.

V usage is TRBV28 and J usage is TRBJ1-6, with TRBD1 identical over 7 bases. The germline gives CDR1 MDHEN, CDR2 SYDVKM. V shed 6 bases, J shed 7 bases, and the junction held 3 bases outside the gene matches. The CDR3 consists of 13 residues. CDR3 DNA: TGTGCCAGCAGCGAGGACAGGAATTCACCCCTCCACTTT. Its protein is CASSEDRNSPLHF. Together with reference TRBV28 and TRBJ1-6, the CDR3 gives the full variable domain: DVKVTQSSRYLVKRTGEKVFLECVQDMDHENMFWYRQDPGLGLRLIYFSYDVKMKEKGDIPEGYSVSREKKERFSLILESASTNQTSMYLCASSEDRNSPLHFGNGTRLTVT.

V gene TRBV6-1 combines with J gene TRBJ1-4, with 7 bases lining up with TRBD1. The CDR3 consists of 13 residues. Per the germline V gene, CDR1 is MNHNS and CDR2 is SASEGT. V dropped 10 bases and J dropped 4; count of bases not matched to a gene: 6. CDR3 nucleotide sequence: TGTGCCACTAACAGGGGCTATAATGAAAAACTGTTTTTT. Residues: CATNRGYNEKLFF.

This clone was detected once. The chain recombines TRBV7-6 with TRBJ2-7, with a possible D match to TRBD1 (5 bases). CDR1 is SGHVS and CDR2 is FNYEAQ in the germline V gene. The ends were cut back, 5 bases at V and 2 bases at J, with 13 bases in the middle. This CDR3 spans 14 amino acids. CDR3 DNA: TGTGCCAGCAGCGTCGACAGAGGTCCCTACGAGCAGTACTTC. It codes for CASSVDRGPYEQYF.

The rearrangement uses TRBV19 and TRBJ2-7; maybe TRBD2 (5 bases). V was trimmed by 1 base and J by 0 bases, leaving 10 bases between them. This CDR3 spans 15 amino acids. CDR1 is LNHDA and CDR2 is SQIVND in the germline V gene (reference sequence). The CDR3 DNA sequence: TGTGCCAGTAGTATAGGACGGGAACCCTCCTACGAGCAGTACTTC. It is translated as CASSIGREPSYEQYF.

This clone was seen a few times. The chain uses TRBV6-5 and TRBJ1-2; D unresolved. The CDR3 contains 14 residues. Trimming cost V 8 bases and J 2 bases, with 15 bases left between them. Germline V gene sequence: CDR1 MNHEY, CDR2 SVGAGI. The CDR3 DNA is TGTGCCAGCTGCGGGTTACACGAAAACTATGGCTACACCTTC. Protein product: CASCGLHENYGYTF.

The rearrangement joins TRBV4-3 to TRBJ2-3; 9 bases map to TRBD2. In germline, CDR1 is LGHNA, CDR2 YSLEER. The length of the CDR3 is 17 residues. J was trimmed by 2 bases and V by 2 bases; bases with no gene match: 8. The CDR3 loop is CASSQRASGGNTDTQYF. The CDR3 DNA sequence: TGCGCCAGCAGCCAACGAGCAAGCGGGGGGAACACAGATACGCAGTATTTT.

The chain employs TRBV6-5 and TRBJ2-2; maybe TRBD1 (6 bases). The CDR3 runs 16 residues. The germline CDR1 and CDR2 sequences are MNHEY and SVGAGI. V gave up 2 bases and J gave up 6 bases, with 16 bases separating them. CDR3 sequence: CASSYGAGAIPGELFF. The CDR3 DNA sequence: TGTGCCAGCAGTTACGGTGCAGGGGCTATTCCCGGGGAGCTGTTTTTT.

The rearrangement joins TRBV6-5 to TRBJ2-5; D possibly corresponds to TRBD1 (5 bases). The CDR3 has 12 residues. Germline CDR1 MNHEY, CDR2 SVGAGI. Trimming removed 2 bases from V and 4 bases from J, with 5 bases in between. The DNA of the CDR3 is TGTGCCAGCAGTTACGGGGCAGAGACCCAGTACTTC. Protein product: CASSYGAETQYF.

The chain carries TRBV5-1 and TRBJ2-2; TRBD2 might be the D (5 bases). V was clipped by 4 bases and J by 3 bases, with 13 bases between them. The CDR3 loop spans 15 amino acids. Germline V CDR1 and CDR2: SGHRS, YFSETQ. The CDR3 reads CASSRTRSDTGELFF. The DNA for the CDR3 is TGCGCCAGCAGCCGGACTCGATCGGACACCGGGGAGCTGTTTTTT.

The rearrangement links TRBV6-5 to TRBJ2-7; the D gene is possibly TRBD1 (5 bases). The germline V gene encodes CDR1 MNHEY and CDR2 SVGAGI. Trimming took 7 bases from V and 7 from J, leaving 11 bases between them. The CDR3 has 11 residues. CDR3: CASTIRGEQYF. In DNA form, the CDR3 reads TGTGCCAGCACCATAAGGGGAGAGCAGTACTTC.

V gene TRBV10-3 combines with J gene TRBJ2-1, with D possibly being TRBD1 (6 bases). There are 14 residues in the CDR3. Germline V CDR1 and CDR2: ENHRY, SYGVKD. V lost 3 bases to trimming and J lost 4 bases, with 10 bases between them. The DNA of the CDR3 is TGTGCCATCAGTGAAAGGGGGTCATACAATGAGCAGTTCTTC. Its protein product is CAISERGSYNEQFF.

V is TRBV18 and J is TRBJ2-7; TRBD1 matches 9 bases. The CDR3 has 17 amino acids. The V segment lost 2 bases and the J segment 2 bases; nucleotides outside the gene matches: 10. Germline CDR1 is KGHSH and CDR2 is LQKENI. The CDR3 is CASSPGSGTGSAYEQYF. DNA for the CDR3: TGTGCCAGCTCACCAGGGAGCGGGACAGGGTCAGCCTACGAGCAGTACTTC.

This chain connects TRBV19 to TRBJ2-4; 10 bases match TRBD2. This CDR3 is 17 amino acids long. The V gene's germline CDR1 is LNHDA and CDR2 SQIVND (reference sequence). Trimming took 4 bases from V and 4 from J; bases not matched to a gene: 10. DNA of the CDR3: TGTGCCAGTAGTAGCTCAGAGCGGGGGGGCTCAAAAAACATTCAGTACTTC. Translating gives CASSSSERGGSKNIQYF. The full variable domain, in which reference TRBV19 and TRBJ2-4 provide the parts outside the CDR3, is DGGITQSPKYLFRKEGQNVTLSCEQNLNHDAMYWYRQDPGQGLRLIYYSQIVNDFQKGDIAEGYSVSREKKESFPLTVTSAQKNPTAFYLCASSSSERGGSKNIQYFGAGTRLSVL.

J is TRBJ1-2 and V is TRBV28; 8 nucleotides agree with TRBD1. The CDR3 spans 14 residues. In germline, CDR1 is MDHEN, CDR2 SYDVKM. V was clipped by 2 bases and J by 7 bases; unmatched bases: 6. The CDR3 region has the DNA TGTGCCAGCAGTTTAACAGGGGGTAGGGTTGGCTACACCTTC. Protein product: CASSLTGGRVGYTF.

The V gene is TRBV16, the J gene TRBJ1-2; TRBD1 aligns across 7 bases. With 6 bases clipped from V and 8 bases from J, the junction kept 15 bases outside the gene matches. Germline loops: CDR1 KGHSY, CDR2 FQNENV. The CDR3 runs to 15 residues. CDR3 sequence reads: CASRPSGQFRGGYTF. The CDR3 DNA sequence: TGTGCCAGCAGACCCTCGGGACAGTTCCGAGGGGGCTACACCTTC. Together with reference TRBV16 and TRBJ1-2, the CDR3 gives the full variable domain: GEEVAQTPKHLVRGEGQKAKLYCAPIKGHSYVFWYQQVLKNEFKFLISFQNENVFDETGMPKERFSAKCLPNSPCSLEIQATKLEDSAVYFCASRPSGQFRGGYTFGSGTRLTVV.

The chain carries TRBV6-5 and TRBJ1-5, with TRBD1 matching over 9 bases. CDR3 length: 16 amino acids. Trimming took 2 bases from V and 0 from J; bases not matched to a gene: 2. The V gene's germline CDR1 is MNHEY and CDR2 SVGAGI. The CDR3 DNA reads TGTGCCAGCAGTTACGGGGGACAGGGTAGCAATCAGCCCCAGCATTTT. Its translation: CASSYGGQGSNQPQHF.

The chain couples TRBV9 to TRBJ2-7, with 10 bases aligning to TRBD2. The CDR3 loop spans 14 amino acids. Trimming at V came to 0 bases and at J to 4 bases, leaving 1 base not matched to a gene. CDR1 is SGDLS and CDR2 is YYNGEE in the germline V gene. Here the CDR3 DNA reads TGTGCCAGCAGCGTAGAACTAGCGGGGTACGAGCAGTACTTC. Protein sequence: CASSVELAGYEQYF.